The sequence of this TCR beta chain was determined in a study of blood T cell repertoires in COVID-19. In the study overall: T cells, B-cell-depleted T cells, or PBMCs supplied cDNA or gDNA.

Enrolled during active infection, Seattle patients were then followed longitudinally. Germline V CDR1 and CDR2: KGHSH, LQKENI. The CDR3 runs to 15 residues. With 5 bases clipped from V and 5 bases from J, the junction kept 9 bases outside the gene matches. The assay was immunoSEQ multiplex PCR, and TCRdb's table has in-frame clones only and misses some. The table has under 50,000 clones, approximately 93% seen once. The chain carries TRBV18 and TRBJ2-7, with 10 bases that match TRBD2. The sequence derives from a man aged 60-69 years with COVID-19, enrolled during active disease. Sequencing was carried out using peripheral blood. CDR3 DNA: TGTGCCAGCTCATCAACCCTAGCGGGAGACCACGAGCAGTACTTC. It codes for CASSSTLAGDHEQYF.